This T cell receptor beta chain derives from a study of shared clonotypes between healthy human individuals (dated by TCRdb to 2018 to 2021). Study-wide context: A couple of women and three men aged 18 to 49 years were included in the cohort. Libraries were prepared and TCR repertoires were sequenced by different laboratories using diverse techniques, in order to increase sequencing depth and limit assay-specific biases. To estimate repertoire size and how much clonotype sharing occurs between individuals, the study deeply sequenced the blood TCR repertoires of about five healthy adults. Per donor, three plates each were used for CD4 naive and CD4 memory, two for CD8 naive, and one for CD8 memory. Each donor's leukapheresis produced roughly between roughly 0.85 and 9.5 billion PBMCs.

Overall study results and their limits: Even with the large sequencing depth, rarefaction of the sorted-subset datasets indicated that sequencing was incomplete. Sampling was restricted to blood, and TCR repertoires in tissue are likely to differ from TCR repertoires in blood. Because the study included only a small number of donors, the genetic and exposure-history diversity represented was limited. Compared with non-shared clonotypes, clonotypes shared by all four sorted-subset donors had higher generation probabilities. Estimated clonotype richness was generally larger for naive than for memory subsets. Sharing across four donors was observed for roughly 5% of naive CD4, about 3.2% of naive CD8, roughly 2.4% of memory CD4, and about 0.4% of memory CD8 clonotypes. Pairwise subsampling led to the expectation that sequencing depth would affect the degree of clonotype sharing among donors.

From the cysteine through the phenylalanine, the CDR3 covers 15 amino acids. The read is trimmed to its CDR3 DNA, 45 bases read in frame from base 1. CDR1 MNHEY and CDR2 SVGAGI are derived from the germline V gene. Trimmed from V: 6 bases; trimmed from J: 3 bases; junction bases lacking a gene match: 6. Using the deep immunoSEQ assay, TCR CDR3 regions were amplified from genomic DNA by multiplex PCR. Genomic DNA extracted from each cell subset was distributed evenly over all wells of several immunoSEQ 96-well plates, and each plate served as one replicate. For sorted subsets, each replicate PCR was loaded with around 220 ng genomic DNA, equivalent to roughly 30,000 T cell genomes. Purified libraries were quantified with a Qubit 3.0 fluorometer, sized on a Bioanalyzer 2100, and re-quantified with the KAPA Library Quantification kit. A separate single-read 150-cycle Illumina NextSeq 550 flow cell was used to sequence each immunoSEQ 96-well plate. As for the authors' bioinformatics: The immunoSEQ output contained only junctional sequences without quality scores, so filtering could not match that applied to full-length reads. Sequences were annotated with PyIR, a Python wrapper for IgBLAST v1.9, and V/J genes and CDR3 were assigned using IMGT germline references. Reads with weak V/J assignments (E-value above 1e-6), missing CDR3, stop codons, out-of-frame junctions, or ambiguous translated residues were removed. A V3J clonotype was defined by an identical inferred V gene, J gene, and CDR3 amino acid sequence. To compute the percentage overlap between repertoires, the number of shared unique clonotypes was divided by the size of the smaller repertoire. Richness of each repertoire was evaluated using RTK rarefaction, the Chao1 estimator, and Recon v2.1 estimates of unobserved clonotypes. OLGA was used to compute generation probabilities for all TCRbeta clonotypes that the gDNA method yielded from several donors. TCRdb took this table from immuneACCESS and kept in-frame rearrangements with V and J called. Such tables lack part of the clones; where checked against another copy, unresolved V genes explain under half of the gap, and the rest is unexplained. V and J calls plus clone size are reproduced from that table; the DNA served to infer D and trimming. Recorded for this sample are about 2 million clones; 90% to 95% of them occurred a single time. Under 0.15% of the sample lies in the top ten.

The donors were healthy, HIV-negative adults with no recently reported acute infections or vaccinations. Every donor was a Caucasian adult living in Nashville, Tennessee, USA. Magnetic negative selection was used to enrich CD4+ T cells, after which naive cells were positively selected on CD45RA and the negative fraction became the memory subset. Blood was collected by leukapheresis, and PBMCs were isolated by Ficoll-Histopaque density gradient centrifugation and then cryopreserved in liquid nitrogen vapor phase. Analytical flow cytometry was used to check the purity and quantity of each magnetically sorted T cell population. From each sorted fraction, genomic DNA was isolated and quantified by UV absorbance on a Nanodrop 2000c. Regarding this clone: The clone's antigen remains unknown. It has no much larger one-base neighbor in the sample; base qualities were not kept.

The sequence links TRBV6-5 to TRBJ2-2, and 8 junction bases match TRBD2. Sequencing input: naive CD4+ T cells sorted from blood. This sample's cell subset or site label indicates: CD45RA+ positively selected. The sequence was collected from a man between 18 and 35 years old in good health. The CDR3 in this case is CASRRLALDTGELFF. The bases are TGTGCCAGCAGACGACTAGCGCTTGACACCGGGGAGCTGTTTTTT.